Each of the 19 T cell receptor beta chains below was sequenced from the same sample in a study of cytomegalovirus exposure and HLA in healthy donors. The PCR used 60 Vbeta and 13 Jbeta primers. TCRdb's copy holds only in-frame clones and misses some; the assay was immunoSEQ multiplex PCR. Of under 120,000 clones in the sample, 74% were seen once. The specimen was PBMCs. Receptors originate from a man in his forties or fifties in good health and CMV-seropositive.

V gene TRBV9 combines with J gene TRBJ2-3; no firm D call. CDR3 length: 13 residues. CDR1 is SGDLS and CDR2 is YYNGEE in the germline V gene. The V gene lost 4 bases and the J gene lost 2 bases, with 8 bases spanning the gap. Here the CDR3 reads CASSPTDTDTQYF. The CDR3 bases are TGTGCCAGCAGCCCTACAGACACAGATACGCAGTATTTT.

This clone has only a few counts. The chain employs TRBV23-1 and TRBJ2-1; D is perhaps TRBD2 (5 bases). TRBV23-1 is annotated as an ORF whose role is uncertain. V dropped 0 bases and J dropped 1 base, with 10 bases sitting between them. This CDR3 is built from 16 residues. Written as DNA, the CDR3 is TGCGCCAGCAGTCAATCAGCGGAGCTGTCCTACAATGAGCAGTTCTTC. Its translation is CASSQSAELSYNEQFF.

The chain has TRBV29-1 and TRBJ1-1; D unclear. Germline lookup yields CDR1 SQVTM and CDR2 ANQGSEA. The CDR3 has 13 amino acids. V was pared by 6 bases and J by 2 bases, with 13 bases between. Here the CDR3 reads CSVARGRNTEAFF. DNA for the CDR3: TGCAGCGTCGCAAGAGGTCGAAACACTGAAGCTTTCTTT. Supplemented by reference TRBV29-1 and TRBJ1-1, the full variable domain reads SAVISQKPSRDICQRGTSLTIQCQVDSQVTMMFWYRQQPGQSLTLIATANQGSEATYESGFVIDKFPISRPNLTFSTLTVSNMSPEDSSIYLCSVARGRNTEAFFGQGTRLTVV.

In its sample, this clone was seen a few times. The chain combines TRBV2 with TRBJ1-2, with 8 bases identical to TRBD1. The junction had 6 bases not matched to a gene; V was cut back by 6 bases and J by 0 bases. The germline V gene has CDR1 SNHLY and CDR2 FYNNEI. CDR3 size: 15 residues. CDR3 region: CASRPGQGTNYGYTF. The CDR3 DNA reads TGTGCCAGCAGACCCGGACAGGGTACTAACTATGGCTACACCTTC. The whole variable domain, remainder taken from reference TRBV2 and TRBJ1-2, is EPEVTQTPSHQVTQMGQEVILRCVPISNHLYFYWYRQILGQKVEFLVSFYNNEISEKSEIFDDQFSVERPDGSNFTLKIRSTKLEDSAMYFCASRPGQGTNYGYTFGSGTRLTVV.

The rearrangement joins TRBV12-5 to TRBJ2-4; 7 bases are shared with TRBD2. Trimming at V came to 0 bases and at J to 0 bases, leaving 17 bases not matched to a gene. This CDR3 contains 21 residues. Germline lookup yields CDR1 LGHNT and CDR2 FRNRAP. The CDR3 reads CASGLVVATSPAGLAKNIQYF. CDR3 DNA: TGTGCTAGTGGTTTGGTAGTGGCTACCTCCCCAGCGGGGCTAGCCAAAAACATTCAGTACTTC.

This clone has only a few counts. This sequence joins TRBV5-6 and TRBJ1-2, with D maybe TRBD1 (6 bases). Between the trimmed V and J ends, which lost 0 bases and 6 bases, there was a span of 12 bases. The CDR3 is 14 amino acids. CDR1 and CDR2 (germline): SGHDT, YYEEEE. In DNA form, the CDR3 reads TGTGCCAGCAGCTTGGCGACAGGCCCCGATGGCTACACCTTC. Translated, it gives CASSLATGPDGYTF.

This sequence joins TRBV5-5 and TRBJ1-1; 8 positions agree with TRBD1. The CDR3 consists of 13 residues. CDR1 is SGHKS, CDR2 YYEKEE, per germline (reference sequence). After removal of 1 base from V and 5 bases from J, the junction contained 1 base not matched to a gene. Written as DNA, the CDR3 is TGTGCCAGCAGCTTGCAGGGGGCGACTGAAGCTTTCTTT. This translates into CASSLQGATEAFF.

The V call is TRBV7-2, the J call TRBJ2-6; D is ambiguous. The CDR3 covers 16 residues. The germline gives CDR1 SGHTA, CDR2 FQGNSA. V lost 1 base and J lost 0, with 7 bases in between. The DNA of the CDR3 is TGTGCCAGCAGCTTAGGCGCCTTCTCTGGGGCCAACGTCCTGACTTTC. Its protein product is CASSLGAFSGANVLTF.

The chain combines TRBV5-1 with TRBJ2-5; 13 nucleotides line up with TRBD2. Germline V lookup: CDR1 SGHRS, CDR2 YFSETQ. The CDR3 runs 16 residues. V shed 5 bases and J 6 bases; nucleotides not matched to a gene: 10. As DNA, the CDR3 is TGCGCCAGCAGGGTCCTACTAGCGGGGGGGCCAAAGACCCAGTACTTC. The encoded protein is CASRVLLAGGPKTQYF.

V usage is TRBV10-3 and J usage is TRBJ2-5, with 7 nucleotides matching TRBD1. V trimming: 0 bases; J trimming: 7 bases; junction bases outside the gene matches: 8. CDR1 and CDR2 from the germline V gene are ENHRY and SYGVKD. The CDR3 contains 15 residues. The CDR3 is CAISESTGLPGTQYF. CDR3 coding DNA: TGTGCCATCAGTGAGTCGACAGGGCTGCCGGGGACCCAGTACTTC.

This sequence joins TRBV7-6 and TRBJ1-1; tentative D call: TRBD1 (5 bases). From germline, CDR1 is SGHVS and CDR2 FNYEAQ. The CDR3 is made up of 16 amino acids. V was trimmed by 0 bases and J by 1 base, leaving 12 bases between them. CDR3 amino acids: CASSLARGTSNTEAFF. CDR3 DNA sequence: TGTGCCAGCAGCTTAGCCCGCGGGACTTCGAACACTGAAGCTTTCTTT.

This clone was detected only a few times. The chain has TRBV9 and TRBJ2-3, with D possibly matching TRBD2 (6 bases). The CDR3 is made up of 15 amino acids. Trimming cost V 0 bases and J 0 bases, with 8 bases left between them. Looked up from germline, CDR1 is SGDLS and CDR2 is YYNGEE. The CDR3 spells CASSVAGVSTDTQYF. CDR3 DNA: TGTGCCAGCAGCGTAGCGGGGGTAAGCACAGATACGCAGTATTTT.

The CDR3 protein is CASSLGQGGHYGYTF. CDR3 coding DNA: TGTGCCAGCAGCTTGGGGCAGGGAGGGCACTATGGCTACACCTTC. The chain recombines TRBV5-5 with TRBJ1-2; D perhaps matches TRBD1 (5 bases). CDR1 and CDR2 from the germline V gene are SGHKS and YYEKEE (reference sequence). V lost 0 bases to trimming and J lost 3 bases, with 12 bases between them. CDR3 size: 15 residues. Supplemented by reference TRBV5-5 and TRBJ1-2, the full variable domain reads DAGVTQSPTHLIKTRGQQVTLRCSPISGHKSVSWYQQVLGQGPQFIFQYYEKEERGRGNFPDRFSARQFPNYSSELNVNALLLGDSALYLCASSLGQGGHYGYTFGSGTRLTVV.

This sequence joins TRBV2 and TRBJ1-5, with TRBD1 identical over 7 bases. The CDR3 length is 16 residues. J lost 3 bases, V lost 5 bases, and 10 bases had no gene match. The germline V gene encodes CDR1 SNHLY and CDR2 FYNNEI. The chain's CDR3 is CASSRRQGSHNQPQHF. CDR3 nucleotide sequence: TGTGCCAGCAGTAGGAGACAGGGTTCCCACAATCAGCCCCAGCATTTT.

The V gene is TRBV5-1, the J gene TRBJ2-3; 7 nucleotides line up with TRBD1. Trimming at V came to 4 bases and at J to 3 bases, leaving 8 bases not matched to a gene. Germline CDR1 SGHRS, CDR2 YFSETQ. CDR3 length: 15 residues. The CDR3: CASSAMTGRTDTQYF. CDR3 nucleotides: TGCGCCAGCAGCGCGATGACAGGGAGAACAGATACGCAGTATTTT.

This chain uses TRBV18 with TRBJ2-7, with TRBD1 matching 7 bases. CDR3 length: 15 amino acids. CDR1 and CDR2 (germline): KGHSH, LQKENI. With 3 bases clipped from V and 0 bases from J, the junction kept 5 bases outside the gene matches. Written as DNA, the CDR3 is TGTGCCAGCTCACCCGGACAGGTGGGCTCCTACGAGCAGTACTTC. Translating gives CASSPGQVGSYEQYF.

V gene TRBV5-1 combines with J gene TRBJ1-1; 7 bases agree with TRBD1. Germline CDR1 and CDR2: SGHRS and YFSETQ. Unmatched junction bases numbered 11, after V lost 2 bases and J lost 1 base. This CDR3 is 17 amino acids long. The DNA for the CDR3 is TGCGCCAGCAGCTTAAACACAGGGGCGGGGGGGAACACTGAAGCTTTCTTT. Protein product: CASSLNTGAGGNTEAFF.

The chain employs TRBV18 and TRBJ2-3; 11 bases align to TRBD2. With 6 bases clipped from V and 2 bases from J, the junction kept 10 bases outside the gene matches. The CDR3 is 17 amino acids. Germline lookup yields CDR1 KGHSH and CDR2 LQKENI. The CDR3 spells CASSRATSGKTTDTQYF. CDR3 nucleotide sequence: TGTGCCAGCTCTCGTGCGACTAGCGGGAAAACCACAGATACGCAGTATTTT.

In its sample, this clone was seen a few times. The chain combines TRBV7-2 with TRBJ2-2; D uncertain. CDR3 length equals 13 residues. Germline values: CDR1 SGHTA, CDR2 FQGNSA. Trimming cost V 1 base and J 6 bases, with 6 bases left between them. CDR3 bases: TGTGCCAGCAGCTTAGTGAGAGCCGGGGAGCTGTTTTTT. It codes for CASSLVRAGELFF. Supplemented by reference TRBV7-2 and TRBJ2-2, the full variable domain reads GAGVSQSPSNKVTEKGKDVELRCDPISGHTALYWYRQSLGQGLEFLIYFQGNSAPDKSGLPSDRFSAERTGGSVSTLTIQRTQQEDSAVYLCASSLVRAGELFFGEGSRLTVL.